This is a list of T cell receptor beta chains from one sample in a study of blood T cell repertoires in COVID-19. This table comes from immunoSEQ multiplex PCR, and its TCRdb copy is limited to in-frame clones, with some not included. In the table there are hundreds of thousands of clones, more than 80% of which are singletons. Sequencing used PBMCs or T cells enriched from blood (not recorded which). The receptor source for this set is a man aged 25 to 40 who had recovered from COVID-19. Both conserved end residues are part of each CDR3. Each record gives: J gene, clone size, D gene, V gene, CDR3 DNA, CDR3 protein. The D gene is left open where the match is weak. The size field is filled for only some rows; it gives once, few, many or a size class.

j_call: TRBJ2-1; clone_size: -; d_call: TRBD2; v_call: TRBV18; cdr3_nt: TGTGCCAGCTCACCACCGGGGGGCGGACTAGCGGGAGGCAGCTCCTACAATGAGCAGTTCTTC; cdr3_aa: CASSPPGGGLAGGSSYNEQFF
j_call: TRBJ1-2; clone_size: -; d_call: TRBD1; v_call: TRBV4-1; cdr3_nt: TGCGCCAGCAGCCCGGACAGGGGGCAGTACTATGGCTACACCTTC; cdr3_aa: CASSPDRGQYYGYTF
j_call: TRBJ2-5; clone_size: -; d_call: TRBD1; v_call: TRBV6-5; cdr3_nt: TGTGCCAGCAGTCACGGGACAGAATTACAAGAGACCCAGTACTTC; cdr3_aa: CASSHGTELQETQYF
j_call: TRBJ1-5; clone_size: -; d_call: TRBD1; v_call: TRBV7-9; cdr3_nt: TGTGCCAGCAGCTCAACGCGGGACAGCCATAATCAGCCCCAGCATTTT; cdr3_aa: CASSSTRDSHNQPQHF
j_call: TRBJ2-7; clone_size: -; d_call: -; v_call: TRBV30; cdr3_nt: TGTGCCTGTAACAGGGATACCTACGAGCAGTACTTC; cdr3_aa: CACNRDTYEQYF
j_call: TRBJ2-7; clone_size: -; d_call: TRBD2; v_call: TRBV20-1; cdr3_nt: TGCAGTGCTAGTTGGACTAGATGGAACGAGCAGTACTTC; cdr3_aa: CSASWTRWNEQYF
j_call: TRBJ1-4; clone_size: -; d_call: -; v_call: TRBV21-1; cdr3_nt: TGTGCCAGCAACAAACAGGTCGGAGGTGAAAAACTGTTTTTT; cdr3_aa: CASNKQVGGEKLFF
j_call: TRBJ2-5; clone_size: -; d_call: TRBD1; v_call: TRBV6-8; cdr3_nt: TGTGCCAGCAGCCAACCCACAGGGGGCAGTCGGACCCAGTACTTC; cdr3_aa: CASSQPTGGSRTQYF
j_call: TRBJ1-4; clone_size: -; d_call: -; v_call: TRBV29-1; cdr3_nt: TGCAGCGGGCTCTCGGGGACTAATGAAAAACTGTTTTTT; cdr3_aa: CSGLSGTNEKLFF
j_call: TRBJ1-2; clone_size: -; d_call: -; v_call: TRBV6-5; cdr3_nt: TGTGCCAGCAGTTACTCGAGAGATAACTATGGCTACACCTTC; cdr3_aa: CASSYSRDNYGYTF
j_call: TRBJ1-4; clone_size: -; d_call: TRBD1; v_call: TRBV5-1; cdr3_nt: TGCGCCAGCAGCCGGACAGGGATCGTAGAAAAACTGTTTTTT; cdr3_aa: CASSRTGIVEKLFF
j_call: TRBJ2-2; clone_size: -; d_call: -; v_call: TRBV4-1; cdr3_nt: TGCGCCAGCAGCCCCTACTACTCGAACACCGGGGAGCTGTTTTTT; cdr3_aa: CASSPYYSNTGELFF
j_call: TRBJ1-2; clone_size: -; d_call: -; v_call: TRBV24-1; cdr3_nt: TGTGCCACCAGTGATAGGTCGGCGGGCTATGGCTACACCTTC; cdr3_aa: CATSDRSAGYGYTF
j_call: TRBJ1-2; clone_size: -; d_call: -; v_call: TRBV2; cdr3_nt: TGTGCCAGCAGGGGCAGCTATGGCTACACCTTC; cdr3_aa: CASRGSYGYTF
j_call: TRBJ2-1; clone_size: few; d_call: -; v_call: TRBV7-2; cdr3_nt: TGTGCCAGCAGCTCCATCCTATACAATGAGCAGTTCTTC; cdr3_aa: CASSSILYNEQFF
j_call: TRBJ1-5; clone_size: -; d_call: -; v_call: TRBV10-3; cdr3_nt: TGTGCCATCAGCCCAGGGCAAGATCAGCCCCAGCATTTT; cdr3_aa: CAISPGQDQPQHF
j_call: TRBJ1-1; clone_size: few; d_call: -; v_call: TRBV11-1; cdr3_nt: TGTGCCAGCAGCCGTCGGGACATTAACACTGAAGCTTTCTTT; cdr3_aa: CASSRRDINTEAFF
j_call: TRBJ1-6; clone_size: -; d_call: -; v_call: TRBV30; cdr3_nt: TGTGCCTGGGGAGCCCCCCCGGGCAGGGAAGATAATTCACCCCTCCACTTT; cdr3_aa: CAWGAPPGREDNSPLHF
j_call: TRBJ2-7; clone_size: -; d_call: -; v_call: TRBV11-2; cdr3_nt: TGTGCCAGCAGCTTAGATTGGAGGGCCTACGAGCAGTACTTC; cdr3_aa: CASSLDWRAYEQYF
j_call: TRBJ2-1; clone_size: -; d_call: -; v_call: TRBV7-9; cdr3_nt: TGTGCCAGCAGCTTAGCTCAGAACAATGAGCAGTTCTTC; cdr3_aa: CASSLAQNNEQFF
j_call: TRBJ1-5; clone_size: few; d_call: -; v_call: TRBV30; cdr3_nt: TGTGCCTGGAGAGGTTTAGGGGGCAATCAGCCCCAGCATTTT; cdr3_aa: CAWRGLGGNQPQHF
j_call: TRBJ1-5; clone_size: -; d_call: -; v_call: TRBV28; cdr3_nt: TGTGCCAGCACCACCCGGAATCAGCCCCAGCATTTT; cdr3_aa: CASTTRNQPQHF
j_call: TRBJ1-4; clone_size: -; d_call: TRBD1; v_call: TRBV12-5; cdr3_nt: TGTGCTAGTGGTTTGGCAGGGGGACCGTCAACTAATGAAAAACTGTTTTTT; cdr3_aa: CASGLAGGPSTNEKLFF
j_call: TRBJ1-1; clone_size: -; d_call: TRBD1; v_call: TRBV5-1; cdr3_nt: TGCGCCAGCAGCTTGACCGGGACAGGGGACACTGAAGCTTTCTTT; cdr3_aa: CASSLTGTGDTEAFF
j_call: TRBJ2-2; clone_size: -; d_call: TRBD2; v_call: TRBV10-3; cdr3_nt: TGTGCCACCCTGATACTAGCGGGAGCGAACACCGGGGAGCTGTTTTTT; cdr3_aa: CATLILAGANTGELFF
j_call: TRBJ2-6; clone_size: -; d_call: -; v_call: TRBV3-1/TRBV3-2; cdr3_nt: TGTGCCAGCAGCCCCCGGAGACTCGCGACGCATGGGGCCAACGTCCTGACTTTC; cdr3_aa: CASSPRRLATHGANVLTF
j_call: TRBJ1-2; clone_size: -; d_call: -; v_call: TRBV6-5; cdr3_nt: TGTGCCAGCAGAACCGGGATCCCGGGAGGCTACACCTTC; cdr3_aa: CASRTGIPGGYTF
j_call: TRBJ1-3; clone_size: -; d_call: -; v_call: TRBV11-2; cdr3_nt: TGTGCCAGCAGCTTAATTGTCAATCGGAACACCATATATTTT; cdr3_aa: CASSLIVNRNTIYF
j_call: TRBJ1-5; clone_size: -; d_call: TRBD1; v_call: TRBV19; cdr3_nt: TGTGCCAGTAGTACTCTACAGGGGGCCGGCAATCAGCCCCAGCATTTT; cdr3_aa: CASSTLQGAGNQPQHF
j_call: TRBJ2-7; clone_size: -; d_call: -; v_call: TRBV6-5; cdr3_nt: TGTGCCAGCAGTTACTCCTGGGGGGACGACGAGCAGTACTTC; cdr3_aa: CASSYSWGDDEQYF
j_call: TRBJ2-7; clone_size: once; d_call: TRBD2; v_call: TRBV4-1; cdr3_nt: TGCGCCAGCAGCCGGATAGCGGGTTCCTCCTACGAGCAGTACTTC; cdr3_aa: CASSRIAGSSYEQYF
j_call: TRBJ2-2; clone_size: -; d_call: -; v_call: TRBV19; cdr3_nt: TGTGCCAGTAGTTTCCGACAGGAGTGGGGGACGGGGGAGCTGTTTTTT; cdr3_aa: CASSFRQEWGTGELFF
j_call: TRBJ1-5; clone_size: few; d_call: -; v_call: TRBV12-5; cdr3_nt: TGTGCTAGTGGCTCCCGACCGGGAGAAAATCAGCCCCAGCATTTT; cdr3_aa: CASGSRPGENQPQHF
j_call: TRBJ1-1; clone_size: -; d_call: TRBD1; v_call: TRBV13; cdr3_nt: TGTGCCAGCAGCTTAGGGGCAGGGGGCTTGAAAGCTTTCTTT; cdr3_aa: CASSLGAGGLKAFF
j_call: TRBJ2-2; clone_size: -; d_call: TRBD1; v_call: TRBV12-5; cdr3_nt: TGTGCTAGTGGCGGACAGGCCCGGACCGGGGAGCTGTTTTTT; cdr3_aa: CASGGQARTGELFF
j_call: TRBJ1-4; clone_size: -; d_call: -; v_call: TRBV3-1/TRBV3-2; cdr3_nt: TGTGCCAGCAGCCAAGGTCCGGGGGGTGGGGCGGGGGATGAAAAACTGTTTTTT; cdr3_aa: CASSQGPGGGAGDEKLFF
j_call: TRBJ2-2; clone_size: -; d_call: -; v_call: TRBV7-2; cdr3_nt: TGTGCCAGCAGCATCCAGGGCGGGGAGCTGTTTTTT; cdr3_aa: CASSIQGGELFF
j_call: TRBJ2-1; clone_size: -; d_call: -; v_call: TRBV18; cdr3_nt: TGTGCCAGCTCACCGACTGCCTCCTACAATGAGCAGTTCTTC; cdr3_aa: CASSPTASYNEQFF
j_call: TRBJ2-2; clone_size: -; d_call: -; v_call: TRBV5-6; cdr3_nt: TGTGCCAGCAGCTTGTTCCGGTCGCGGAACACCGGGGAGCTGTTTTTT; cdr3_aa: CASSLFRSRNTGELFF
j_call: TRBJ2-7; clone_size: -; d_call: -; v_call: TRBV11-2; cdr3_nt: TGTGCCAGCAGCTTAGGGGGACTCCTTCTTGAGCAGTACTTC; cdr3_aa: CASSLGGLLLEQYF
j_call: TRBJ1-4; clone_size: -; d_call: -; v_call: TRBV28; cdr3_nt: TGTGCCAGCAGTTTAACGGGGAGAGAGGGCGAAAAACTGTTTTTT; cdr3_aa: CASSLTGREGEKLFF
j_call: TRBJ2-7; clone_size: -; d_call: TRBD1; v_call: TRBV7-8; cdr3_nt: TGTGCCAGCAGTGACAGGGGGCCAACCTACGAGCAGTACTTC; cdr3_aa: CASSDRGPTYEQYF
j_call: TRBJ2-3; clone_size: once; d_call: TRBD1; v_call: TRBV7-3; cdr3_nt: TGTGCCAGCAGCCCAGGACAGGGGGCTGGAGCAGATACGCAGTATTTT; cdr3_aa: CASSPGQGAGADTQYF
j_call: TRBJ1-3; clone_size: -; d_call: -; v_call: TRBV12-5; cdr3_nt: TGTGCTAGTGGTTTGGTAAAGGACACCGTCTCTGGAAACACCATATATTTT; cdr3_aa: CASGLVKDTVSGNTIYF
j_call: TRBJ2-1; clone_size: -; d_call: -; v_call: TRBV11-2; cdr3_nt: TGTGCCAGCAGCTTAGATACAGGCTATGAGCAGTTCTTC; cdr3_aa: CASSLDTGYEQFF